Listed here is a single T cell receptor beta chain. The record originates from a study of T cell responses to AZD1222 COVID-19 vaccine. TCRdb keeps only in-frame clones here, not all; method: immunoSEQ multiplex PCR. The sample lists some 120,000 clones, over 75% seen once, with 10% in the top ten. V lost 3 bases to trimming and J lost 4 bases; unmatched junction nucleotides: 7. Germline lookup yields CDR1 SGDLS and CDR2 YYNGEE. This CDR3 has 15 residues. The chain combines TRBV9 with TRBJ2-3; TRBD2 matches at 8 bases. The input for sequencing was peripheral blood, taken on day 0 of AZD1222 vaccination. The TCR originated in an adult in good health. The CDR3 bases are TGTGCCAGCAGCGCGTCGGGGGGGGCGCCAGATACGCAGTATTTT. It codes for CASSASGGAPDTQYF. The full variable domain, with the rest looked up from reference TRBV9 and TRBJ2-3, is DSGVTQTPKHLITATGQRVTLRCSPRSGDLSVYWYQQSLDQGLQFLIQYYNGEERAKGNILERFSAQQFPDLHSELNLSSLELGDSALYFCASSASGGAPDTQYFGPGTRLTVL.